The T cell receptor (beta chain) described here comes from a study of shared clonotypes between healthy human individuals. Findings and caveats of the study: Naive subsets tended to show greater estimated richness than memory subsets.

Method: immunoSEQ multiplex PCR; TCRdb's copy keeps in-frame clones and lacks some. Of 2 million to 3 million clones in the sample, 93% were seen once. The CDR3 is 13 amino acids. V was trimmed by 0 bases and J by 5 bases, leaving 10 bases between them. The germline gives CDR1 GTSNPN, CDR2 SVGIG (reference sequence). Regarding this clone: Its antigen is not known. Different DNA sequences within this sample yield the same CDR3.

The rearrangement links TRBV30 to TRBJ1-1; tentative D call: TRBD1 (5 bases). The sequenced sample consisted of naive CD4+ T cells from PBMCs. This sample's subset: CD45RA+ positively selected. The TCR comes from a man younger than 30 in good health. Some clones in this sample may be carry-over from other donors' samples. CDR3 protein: CAWSVRGETEAFF. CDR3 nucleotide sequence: TGTGCCTGGAGTGTACGAGGGGAGACTGAAGCTTTCTTT.